The sequence of this T cell receptor (beta chain) was determined in a study of blood T cell repertoires in COVID-19. The repertoire was sequenced with immunoSEQ multiplex PCR; TCRdb's copy has only in-frame clones and lacks some. The sample has fewer than 350,000 clones, around 90% seen once. Trimming took 1 base from V and 0 from J, leaving 7 bases between them. This CDR3 has 14 amino acids. From germline, CDR1 is KGHSH and CDR2 LQKENI. The TCR originated in a woman in her forties with acute COVID-19. What was sequenced was PBMCs or T cells enriched from blood (not recorded which). V gene TRBV18 combines with J gene TRBJ2-7, with D perhaps TRBD1 (6 bases). The CDR3 spells CASSPLGASYEQYF. The CDR3 nucleotides are TGTGCCAGCTCACCACTGGGGGCCTCCTACGAGCAGTACTTC.